This T cell receptor (beta chain) is drawn from a study of shared clonotypes between healthy human individuals. The study, taken as a whole, reports: Across subsets, estimated richness was generally greater for naive than for memory populations. Generation probabilities of non-shared clonotypes were lower (relative to those shared by all four donors). Even with large depth, rarefaction showed that sorted-subset sequencing was incomplete.

This CDR3 has 15 residues. V lost 3 bases, J lost 0 bases, and 1 base stayed unmatched. Per germline, CDR1 SGHVS and CDR2 FNYEAQ. CD45RO negativity and positive selection for CCR7 defined naive CD8 cells, a population that excluded terminally differentiated effector memory CD45RA+ cells. This clone was recorded once. The antigen is undetermined. Authors' data handling: As immunoSEQ supplied junction-only sequences (without quality scores), filtering differed. Method: immunoSEQ multiplex PCR; TCRdb's copy keeps in-frame clones and lacks some. V and J calls and clone size follow that table, whereas D and trimming were derived from the DNA. The sample has about 1.9 million clones; over 85% are singletons.

The chain combines TRBV7-6 with TRBJ2-3; 9 bases fit TRBD2. The sequencing input was naive CD8+ T cells from PBMCs. The origin of this receptor is a man younger than 35 in good health. Some clones in this sample may be carry-over from other donors' samples. CDR3 DNA: TGTGCCAGCAGCTTTCTAGCGGGAAGCACAGATACGCAGTATTTT. Amino acids: CASSFLAGSTDTQYF.